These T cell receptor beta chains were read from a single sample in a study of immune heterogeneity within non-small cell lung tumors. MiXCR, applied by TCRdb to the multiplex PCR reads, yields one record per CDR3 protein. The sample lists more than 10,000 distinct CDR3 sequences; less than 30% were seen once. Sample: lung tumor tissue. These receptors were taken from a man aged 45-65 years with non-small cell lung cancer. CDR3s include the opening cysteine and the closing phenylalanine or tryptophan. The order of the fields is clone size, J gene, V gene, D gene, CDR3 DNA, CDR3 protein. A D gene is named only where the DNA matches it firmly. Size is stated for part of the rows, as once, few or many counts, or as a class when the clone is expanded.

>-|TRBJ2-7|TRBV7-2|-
TGTGCCAGCGGGTGGACAGACGGACTGGAGAAGTACTTC
CASGWTDGLEKYF
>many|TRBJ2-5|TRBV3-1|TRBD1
TGTGCCAGCAGCCAAGAAGGGGACAGATCTGGGAAAGGGACCCAGTACTTC
CASSQEGDRSGKGTQYF
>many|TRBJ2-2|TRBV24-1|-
TGTGCCACCAGTGATCACGCGAACACCGGGGAGCTGTTTTTT
CATSDHANTGELFF
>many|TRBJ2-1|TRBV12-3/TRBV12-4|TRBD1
TGTGCCAGCAAACCGGGGACAGGGGGCTCCTACAATGAGCAGTTCTTC
CASKPGTGGSYNEQFF
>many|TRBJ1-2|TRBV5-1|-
TGCGCCAGCAGCCCGCCGGAGTACGCTAACTATGGCTACACCTTC
CASSPPEYANYGYTF
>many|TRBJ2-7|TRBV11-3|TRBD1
TGTGCCAGCAGCTTAATGAGGGGGCCTATATACGAGCAGTACTTC
CASSLMRGPIYEQYF
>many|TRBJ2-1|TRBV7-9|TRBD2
TGTGCCAGCAGCTTAGGTGGTTCAGCGGGGGGCCTCTACAATGAGCAGTTCTTC
CASSLGGSAGGLYNEQFF
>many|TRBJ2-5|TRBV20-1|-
TGCAGTGCTACAAACCAATTCCAAGAGACCCAGTACTTC
CSATNQFQETQYF
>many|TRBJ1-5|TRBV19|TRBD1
TGTGCCAGTACCTCCGGGACAGGGAAAGGGGTCGGCAATCAGCCCCAGCATTTT
CASTSGTGKGVGNQPQHF
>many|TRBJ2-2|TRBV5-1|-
TGCGCCAGCAGCTTGGGGGCCCGGGACGGGGAGCTGTTTTTT
CASSLGARDGELFF
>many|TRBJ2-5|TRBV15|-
TGTGCCACCGCTCGGGACACATACCAAGAGACCCAGTACTTC
CATARDTYQETQYF
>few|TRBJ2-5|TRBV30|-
TGTGCCTGGAGTGCCTCACCCGGGGGCGTAGAGACCCAGTACTTC
CAWSASPGGVETQYF
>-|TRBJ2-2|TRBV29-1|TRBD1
TGCAGCGTGCCCGGGACAGGGTTCCTCGATAACACCGGGGAGCTGTTTTTT
CSVPGTGFLDNTGELFF
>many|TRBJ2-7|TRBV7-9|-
TGTGCCAGCAGCTTAGTCGGGTCGGGCCGCTACGAGCAGTACTTC
CASSLVGSGRYEQYF
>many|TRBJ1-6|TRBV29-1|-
TGCAGCGTCGAGGACGGCTATAATTCACCCCTCCACTTT
CSVEDGYNSPLHF
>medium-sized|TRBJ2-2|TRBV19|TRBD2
TGTGCCAGTAGCGGACTAGCGGGGGCCACCGGGGAGCTGTTTTTT
CASSGLAGATGELFF
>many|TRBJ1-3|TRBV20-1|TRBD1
TGCAGTGCTGTGGACAGGGGGCCTGGAAACACCATATATTTT
CSAVDRGPGNTIYF
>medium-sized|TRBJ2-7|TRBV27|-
TGTGCCAGCAGTTTTGGCAGTCACTACGAGCAGTACTTC
CASSFGSHYEQYF
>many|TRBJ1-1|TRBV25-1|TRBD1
TGTGCCAAAATCTCCGGGACAGGGGGCCGCCTTTGCTTGAACACTGAAGCTTTCTTT
CAKISGTGGRLCLNTEAFF
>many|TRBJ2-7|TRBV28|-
TGTGCCAGCAGTTTTGGGTCGAGAGGAGAGCAGTACTTC
CASSFGSRGEQYF
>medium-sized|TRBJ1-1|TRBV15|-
TGTGCCACCAGCAGAGAGGGGTTGGGGGAAGCTTTCTTT
CATSREGLGEAFF